This note documents a single T cell receptor beta chain sequence. Its antigen specificity is not known. One base away there is no much larger clone; base qualities are not given. The sample belongs to a study of a mutant IDH1 vaccine in newly diagnosed glioma (dated by TCRdb to the early 2020s). Broadly, across the study: Vaccination started 4-6 weeks after radiotherapy alone, or was given together with temozolomide cycles in the groups whose treatment included chemotherapy. Of the 32 patients who were treated, around 60% were male and roughly 38% were female, and the mean age was roughly 40 years. Prior to enrollment, patients had been given standard therapy consisting of radiotherapy alone, temozolomide alone, or radiochemotherapy with temozolomide, with the combination given to most patients. Visit V12 was the week-35 safety follow-up and visit V13 was the week-47 end of study. Peripheral blood was collected at six visits: V03 (baseline), V05, V07, V10, V12 and V13. For exploratory analyses, roughly 25 treated patients had longitudinal TCRB deep sequencing done wherever samples were available.

Measured from the cysteine to the phenylalanine, the CDR3 is 13 residues long. The sequence is cut down to CDR3 DNA, 39 bases in frame from base 1. The germline V gene yields MNHEY for CDR1 and SVGAGI for CDR2. Results the study describes overall, beyond this receptor: Pseudoprogression appeared unrelated to alterations in the top peripheral T cell clonotypes detected by TCRB sequencing. According to the authors, sample limitations meant that analyses of patient blood samples could not be reproduced. Vaccine-induced immune responses across multiple MHC alleles were detected in 93.3% of patients. PBMC samples for TCRB deep sequencing were selected based on availability.

To prepare the library, the immunoSEQ multiplex PCR assay was applied. Following the manufacturer's protocol, the hsTCRB Kit was used to amplify rearranged TCR beta chain sequences. Sequencing of TCRB libraries was carried out on an Illumina MiSeq. In the authors' own workflow: Demultiplexing, trimming and gene mapping were performed with the kit vendor's proprietary platform. TCRdb limited this immuneACCESS table to in-frame rearrangements with V and J called. A share of clones is missing; checked studies link under half to unresolved V genes, and the rest is unexplained. That table is the source of V, J and clone size, and D and trimming were worked out from the DNA. Within this sample are about 69,000 clones, with around 84% of them counted one time only. 1.5% to 2% of the sample belongs to the ten largest clones. Explained via the paper, the time point label denotes: week 35, safety follow-up. Each vaccine dose, consisting of 300 ug of a 20-mer mutant IDH1 peptide in Montanide, was administered subcutaneously with topical imiquimod. Patients were given eight vaccinations, in weeks 1, 3, 5, 7, 11, 15, 19 and 23, which matched visits V03 through V10. The donors had newly diagnosed IDH1-mutant astrocytomas of WHO grade 3 or 4 that showed loss of nuclear ATRX. The samples were drawn from NOA16, a multicentre, single-arm, open-label phase I trial in Germany that tested a mutant IDH1 peptide vaccine in humans for the first time. Genomic DNA for TCRB sequencing was isolated from EDTA blood with the DNeasy Blood and Tissue Kit.

The specimen was PBMCs, collected from a glioma patient whose treatment included an IDH1 peptide vaccine. Recombination connected TRBV6-5 to TRBJ2-5; TRBD2 is possibly the D segment (7 matching bases). Matching the DNA end better, TRBJ2-7 makes the J call doubtful. The clonotype comes from a man in his thirties or forties with glioma. CDR3 loop: CASSRGDTYEQYF. The nucleotides are TGTGCCAGCAGTCGGGGGGACACCTACGAGCAGTACTTC.